The 5 T cell receptor beta chains below come from one sample, sequenced in a study of T-cell memory formation after mild COVID-19. Each CDR3 protein is one row after TCRdb ran MiXCR on the 5' RACE reads. The sample records around 300,000 distinct CDR3 sequences, more than 13% being singletons. Sequencing was done on a sample of PBMCs or a T cell subset sorted from them (not recorded which). These TCRs come from a man younger than 35 who had mild COVID-19 (a few samples of this study predate the infection). Cell type and time point are not known.

This clonotype was seen a few times. The chain combines TRBV18 with TRBJ2-3, with unresolved D. CDR3 length: 15 residues. Germline V gene lookup returns CDR1 KGHSH and CDR2 LQKENI. V was cut by 1 base and J by 0 bases, with 8 bases left in between. CDR3 amino acids: CASSPLQQSTDTQYF. CDR3 bases: TGTGCCAGCTCACCACTACAGCAAAGCACAGATACGCAGTATTTT.

This clonotype has a count of ten or more. The genes are TRBV10-2 and TRBJ2-3, with 8 nucleotides matching TRBD2. The trim removed 7 bases at V and 4 bases at J, leaving 4 bases unmatched. Germline CDR1 is WSHSY and CDR2 is SAAADI. The CDR3 has 13 residues. CDR3 coding DNA: TGCGCCAGCAAAGCGGGGGAACCAGATACGCAGTATTTT. Translation: CASKAGEPDTQYF.

This clonotype has only a few counts. The chain recombines TRBV7-9 with TRBJ2-4; 15 bases match TRBD2. The ends lost 5 bases at V and 5 bases at J; junction bases unmatched: 4. CDR1 and CDR2 (germline): SEHNR, FQNEAQ (reference sequence). The CDR3 extends over 16 amino acids. CDR3 nucleotide sequence: TGTGCCAGCAGCCCACGGACTAGCGGGGGGGAAAACATTCAGTACTTC. It yields the protein CASSPRTSGGENIQYF.

As DNA, the CDR3 is TGTGCCAGCAGGGAGTCGCCCGAGGGTGGCTACACCTTC. Amino acid sequence: CASRESPEGGYTF. V and J are TRBV2 and TRBJ1-2; no firm D call. This CDR3 contains 13 residues. Germline V lookup: CDR1 SNHLY, CDR2 FYNNEI. The V gene lost 6 bases and the J gene lost 7 bases, with 15 bases spanning the gap.

Many counts were recorded for this clonotype. Written as DNA, the CDR3 is TGTGCCAGCAGCCTCACTGGGGGGAGGGGAGATACGCAGTATTTT. Its translation: CASSLTGGRGDTQYF. The genes are TRBV7-8 and TRBJ2-3, with TRBD2 matching 7 bases. There are 15 residues in the CDR3. CDR1 and CDR2 (germline): SGHVS, FQNEAQ. V was pared by 5 bases and J by 5 bases, with 10 bases of the junction left unmatched.